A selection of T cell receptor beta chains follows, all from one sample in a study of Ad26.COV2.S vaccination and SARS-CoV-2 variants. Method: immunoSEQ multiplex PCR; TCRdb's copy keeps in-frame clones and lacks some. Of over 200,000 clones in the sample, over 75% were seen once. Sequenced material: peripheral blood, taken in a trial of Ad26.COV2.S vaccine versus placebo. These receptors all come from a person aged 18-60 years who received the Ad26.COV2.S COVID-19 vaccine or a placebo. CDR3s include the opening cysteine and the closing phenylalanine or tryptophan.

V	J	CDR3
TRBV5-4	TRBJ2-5	CASSPRAEETQYF
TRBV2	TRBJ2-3	CARQGAGGPDTQYF
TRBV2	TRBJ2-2	CASSEVATSSTGELFF
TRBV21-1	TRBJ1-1	CASSKAWVPRGNTEAFF
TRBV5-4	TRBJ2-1	CASSLNQGASYNEQFF
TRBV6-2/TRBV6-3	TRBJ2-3	CASSPMSGTPTDTQYF
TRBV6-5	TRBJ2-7	CASSYFPSAYEQYF
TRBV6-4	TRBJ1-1	CASNGTGNEVNTEAFF
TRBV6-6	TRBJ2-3	CASSYARGRADTQYF
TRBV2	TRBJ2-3	CAVPGGITDTQYF
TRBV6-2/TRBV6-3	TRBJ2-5	CASSSTWERETQYF
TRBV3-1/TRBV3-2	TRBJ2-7	CASSAQRGAIEQYF
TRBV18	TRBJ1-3	CASSPENTIYF
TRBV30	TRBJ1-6	CAWASGTGAYTRSYNSPLHF